The 5 T cell receptor beta chains in this list originate from one sample, sequenced in a study of blood T cell repertoires in COVID-19. Here immunoSEQ multiplex PCR was the method, and the copy in TCRdb shows in-frame clones only, minus some. This table holds around 120,000 clones, around 87% found once. The sequenced material came from peripheral blood. These receptors were taken from a woman in her sixties or seventies with acute or convalescent COVID-19.

The chain uses TRBV18 and TRBJ2-2, with TRBD1 identical over 7 bases. The V segment lost 4 bases and the J segment 7 bases; nucleotides outside the gene matches: 15. This CDR3 is 17 amino acids long. CDR1 is KGHSH and CDR2 is LQKENI in the germline V gene. Here the CDR3 DNA reads TGTGCCAGCTCACAAAACGCCGGGACAGACGGAAACGGGGAGCTGTTTTTT. Protein: CASSQNAGTDGNGELFF.

The chain carries TRBV19 and TRBJ1-4; 7 positions match TRBD1. Germline trimming cut 3 bases from V and 3 bases from J; bases unmatched to any gene: 4. This CDR3 is 15 amino acids long. Germline lookup yields CDR1 LNHDA and CDR2 SQIVND (reference sequence). CDR3 in DNA: TGTGCCAGTAGTATTGGACAGGCGTCTAATGAAAAACTGTTTTTT. Translating it yields CASSIGQASNEKLFF.

This chain connects TRBV9 to TRBJ2-3; the match to TRBD2 covers 8 bases. Germline CDR1 and CDR2: SGDLS and YYNGEE. With 0 bases clipped from V and 4 bases from J, the junction kept 7 bases outside the gene matches. This CDR3 has 16 amino acids. The CDR3 region is CASSVDSGEGPDTQYF. CDR3 in DNA: TGTGCCAGCAGCGTAGATAGCGGGGAGGGCCCAGATACGCAGTATTTT. Combining the CDR3 with reference TRBV9 and TRBJ2-3 gives the whole variable domain DSGVTQTPKHLITATGQRVTLRCSPRSGDLSVYWYQQSLDQGLQFLIQYYNGEERAKGNILERFSAQQFPDLHSELNLSSLELGDSALYFCASSVDSGEGPDTQYFGPGTRLTVL.

The chain carries TRBV4-2 and TRBJ2-7; TRBD1 matches 7 bases. The length of the CDR3 is 14 residues. From germline, CDR1 is LGHNA and CDR2 YNFKEQ. The J segment lost 5 bases and the V segment lost 4 bases, leaving 8 bases of the junction unmatched. This chain's CDR3 is CASSPGRGLDEQYF. The DNA for the CDR3 is TGTGCCAGCAGCCCTGGCAGGGGGTTGGACGAGCAGTACTTC.

The chain links TRBV6-6 to TRBJ1-1; D possibly corresponds to TRBD1 (6 bases). Trimming cost V 6 bases and J 4 bases, with 12 bases left between them. The CDR3 has 13 amino acids. Germline V gene sequence: CDR1 MNHNY, CDR2 SVGAGI (reference sequence). The CDR3: CASSPGQLTEAFF. The CDR3, as DNA: TGTGCCAGCAGCCCCGGACAGCTCACTGAAGCTTTCTTT.